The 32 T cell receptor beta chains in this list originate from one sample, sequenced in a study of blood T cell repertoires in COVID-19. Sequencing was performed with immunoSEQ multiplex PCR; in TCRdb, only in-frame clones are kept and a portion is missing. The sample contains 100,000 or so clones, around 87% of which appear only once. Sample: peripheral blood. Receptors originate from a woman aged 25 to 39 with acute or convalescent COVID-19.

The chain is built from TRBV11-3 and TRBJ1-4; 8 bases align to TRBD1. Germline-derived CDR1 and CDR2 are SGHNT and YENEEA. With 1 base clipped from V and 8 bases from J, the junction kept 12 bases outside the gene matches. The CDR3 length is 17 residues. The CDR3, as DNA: TGTGCCAGCAGCTTAGGCGCCCTACAGGGGGGAGACGAAAAACTGTTTTTT. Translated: CASSLGALQGGDEKLFF.

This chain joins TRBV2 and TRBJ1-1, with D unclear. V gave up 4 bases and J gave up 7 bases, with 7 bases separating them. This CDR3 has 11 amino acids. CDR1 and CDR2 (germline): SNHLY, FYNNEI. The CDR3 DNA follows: TGTGCCAGCAGTGTGAGAAATGAAGCTTTCTTT. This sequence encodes CASSVRNEAFF.

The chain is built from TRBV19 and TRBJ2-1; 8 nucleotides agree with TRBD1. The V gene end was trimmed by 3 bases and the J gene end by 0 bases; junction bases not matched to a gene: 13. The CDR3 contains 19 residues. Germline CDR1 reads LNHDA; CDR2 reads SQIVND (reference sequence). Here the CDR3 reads CASSMRGQGAISSYNEQFF. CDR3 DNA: TGTGCCAGTAGTATGCGAGGGCAGGGGGCCATCAGCTCCTACAATGAGCAGTTCTTC.

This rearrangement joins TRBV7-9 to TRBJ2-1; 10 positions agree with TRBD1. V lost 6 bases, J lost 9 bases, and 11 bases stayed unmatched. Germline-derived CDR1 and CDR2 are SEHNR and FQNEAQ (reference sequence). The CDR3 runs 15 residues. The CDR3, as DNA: TGTGCCAGCAGTCAACCGGGACAGGGGTGGAGTGAGCAGTTCTTC. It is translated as CASSQPGQGWSEQFF.

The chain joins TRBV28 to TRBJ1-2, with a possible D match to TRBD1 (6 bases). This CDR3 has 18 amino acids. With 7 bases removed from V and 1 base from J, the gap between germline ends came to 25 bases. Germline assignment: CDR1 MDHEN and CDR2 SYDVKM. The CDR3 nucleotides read TGTGCCAGCACCGCAAACAGGGCCTCCAGTAGGGGTAACTATGGCTACACCTTC. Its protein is CASTANRASSRGNYGYTF.

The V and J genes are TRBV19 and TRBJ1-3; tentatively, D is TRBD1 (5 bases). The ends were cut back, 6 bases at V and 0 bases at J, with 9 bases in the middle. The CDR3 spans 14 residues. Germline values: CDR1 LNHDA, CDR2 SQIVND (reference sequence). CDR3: CASRQASSGNTIYF. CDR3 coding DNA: TGTGCCAGTAGACAGGCTAGCTCTGGAAACACCATATATTTT.

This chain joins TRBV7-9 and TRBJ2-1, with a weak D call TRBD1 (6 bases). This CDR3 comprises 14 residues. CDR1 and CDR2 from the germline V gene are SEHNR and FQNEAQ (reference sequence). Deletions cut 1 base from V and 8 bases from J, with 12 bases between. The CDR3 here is CASSLVPRGDEQFF. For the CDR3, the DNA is TGTGCCAGCAGCTTAGTCCCCAGGGGCGATGAGCAGTTCTTC.

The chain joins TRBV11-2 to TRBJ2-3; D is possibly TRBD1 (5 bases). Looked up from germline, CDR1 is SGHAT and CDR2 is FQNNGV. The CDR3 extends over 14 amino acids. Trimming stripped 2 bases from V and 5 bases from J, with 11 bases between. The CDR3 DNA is TGTGCCAGCAGCTTATCCAGGGTCAGAGATACGCAGTATTTT. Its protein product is CASSLSRVRDTQYF. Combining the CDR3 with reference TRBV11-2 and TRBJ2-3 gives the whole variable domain EAGVAQSPRYKIIEKRQSVAFWCNPISGHATLYWYQQILGQGPKLLIQFQNNGVVDDSQLPKDRFSAERLKGVDSTLKIQPAKLEDSAVYLCASSLSRVRDTQYFGPGTRLTVL.

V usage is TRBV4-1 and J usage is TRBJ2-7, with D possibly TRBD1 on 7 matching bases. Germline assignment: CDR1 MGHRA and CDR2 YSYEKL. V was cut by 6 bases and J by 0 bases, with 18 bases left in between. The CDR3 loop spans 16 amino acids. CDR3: CASSGEGGQVSYEQYF. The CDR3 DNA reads TGCGCCAGCAGTGGCGAGGGAGGACAGGTCTCCTACGAGCAGTACTTC.

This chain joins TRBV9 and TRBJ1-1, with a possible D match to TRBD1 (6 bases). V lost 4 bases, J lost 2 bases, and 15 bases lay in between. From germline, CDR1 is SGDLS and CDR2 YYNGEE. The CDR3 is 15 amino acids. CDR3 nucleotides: TGTGCCAGCAGCCCGGGCGGGGGGCGAAACACTGAAGCTTTCTTT. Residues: CASSPGGGRNTEAFF.

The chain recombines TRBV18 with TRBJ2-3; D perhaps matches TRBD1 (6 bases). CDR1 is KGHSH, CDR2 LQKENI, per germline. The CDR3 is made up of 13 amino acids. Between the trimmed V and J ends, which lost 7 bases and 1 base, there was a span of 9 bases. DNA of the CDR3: TGTGCCAGCTTTGAGGGGGGCACAGATACGCAGTATTTT. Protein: CASFEGGTDTQYF.

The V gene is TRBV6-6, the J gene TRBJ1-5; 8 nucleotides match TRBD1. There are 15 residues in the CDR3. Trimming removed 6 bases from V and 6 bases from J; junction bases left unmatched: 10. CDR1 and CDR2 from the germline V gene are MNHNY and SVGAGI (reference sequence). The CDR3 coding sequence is TGTGCCAGCAGCCGCCCGACAGGGGACAGTCAGCCCCAGCATTTT. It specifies CASSRPTGDSQPQHF.

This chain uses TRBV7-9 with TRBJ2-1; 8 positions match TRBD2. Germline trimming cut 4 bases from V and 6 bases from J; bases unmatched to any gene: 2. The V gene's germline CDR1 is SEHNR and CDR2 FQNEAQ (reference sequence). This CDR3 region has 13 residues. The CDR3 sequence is CASSSSGGNEQFF. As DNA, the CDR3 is TGTGCCAGCAGCTCAAGCGGGGGCAATGAGCAGTTCTTC.

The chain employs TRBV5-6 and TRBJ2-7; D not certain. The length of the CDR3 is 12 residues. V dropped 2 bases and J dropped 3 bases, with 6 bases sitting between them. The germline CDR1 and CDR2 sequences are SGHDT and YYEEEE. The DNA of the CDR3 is TGTGCCAGCAGCTTCGACATCTACGAGCAGTACTTC. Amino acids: CASSFDIYEQYF.

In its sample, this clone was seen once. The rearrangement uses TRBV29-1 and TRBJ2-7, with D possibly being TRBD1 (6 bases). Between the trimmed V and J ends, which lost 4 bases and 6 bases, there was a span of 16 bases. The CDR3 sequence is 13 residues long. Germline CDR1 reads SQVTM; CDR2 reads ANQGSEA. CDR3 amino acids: CSVVGQISAEQYF. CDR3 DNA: TGCAGCGTTGTCGGACAGATCAGTGCCGAGCAGTACTTC.

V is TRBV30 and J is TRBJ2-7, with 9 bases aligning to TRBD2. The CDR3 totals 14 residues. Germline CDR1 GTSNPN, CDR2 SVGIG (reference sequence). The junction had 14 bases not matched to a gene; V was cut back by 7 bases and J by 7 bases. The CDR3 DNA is TGTGCCTACCGGACAGCGGGGGGCCTGAAAGAGCAGTACTTC. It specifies CAYRTAGGLKEQYF.

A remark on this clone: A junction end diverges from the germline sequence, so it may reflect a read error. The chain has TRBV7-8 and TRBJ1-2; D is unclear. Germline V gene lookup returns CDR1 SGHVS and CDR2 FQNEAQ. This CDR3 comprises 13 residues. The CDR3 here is CTSRAGGSYGYTF. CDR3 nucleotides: TGTACCAGCCGAGCGGGAGGTAGCTATGGCTACACCTTC.

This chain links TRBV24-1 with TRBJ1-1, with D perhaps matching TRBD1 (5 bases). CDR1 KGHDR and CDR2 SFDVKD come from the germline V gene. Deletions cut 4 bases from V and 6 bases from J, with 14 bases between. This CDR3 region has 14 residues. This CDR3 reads CATSDSDRGPEAFF. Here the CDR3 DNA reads TGTGCCACCAGTGACTCTGACAGAGGCCCTGAAGCTTTCTTT.

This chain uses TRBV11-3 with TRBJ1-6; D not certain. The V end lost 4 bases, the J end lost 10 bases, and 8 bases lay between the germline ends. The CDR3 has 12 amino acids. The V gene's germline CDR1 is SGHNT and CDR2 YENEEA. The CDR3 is CASSSSWSPLHF. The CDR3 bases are TGTGCCAGCAGCTCTAGTTGGTCACCCCTCCACTTT. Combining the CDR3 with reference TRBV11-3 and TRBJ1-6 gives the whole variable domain EAGVVQSPRYKIIEKKQPVAFWCNPISGHNTLYWYLQNLGQGPELLIRYENEEAVDDSQLPKDRFSAERLKGVDSTLKIQPAELGDSAVYLCASSSSWSPLHFGNGTRLTVT.

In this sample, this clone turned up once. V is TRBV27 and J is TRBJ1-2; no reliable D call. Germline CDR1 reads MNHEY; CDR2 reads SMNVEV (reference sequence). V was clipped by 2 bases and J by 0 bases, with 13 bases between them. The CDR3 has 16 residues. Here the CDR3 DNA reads TGTGCCAGCAGTTTAGGGTACAGAGCAACTAACTATGGCTACACCTTC. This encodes CASSLGYRATNYGYTF.

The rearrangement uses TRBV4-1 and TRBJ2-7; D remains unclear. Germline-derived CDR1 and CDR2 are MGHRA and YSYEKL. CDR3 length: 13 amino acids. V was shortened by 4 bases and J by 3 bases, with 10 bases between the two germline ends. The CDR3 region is CASSPLFFYEQYF. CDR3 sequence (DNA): TGCGCCAGCAGCCCCCTGTTCTTCTACGAGCAGTACTTC.

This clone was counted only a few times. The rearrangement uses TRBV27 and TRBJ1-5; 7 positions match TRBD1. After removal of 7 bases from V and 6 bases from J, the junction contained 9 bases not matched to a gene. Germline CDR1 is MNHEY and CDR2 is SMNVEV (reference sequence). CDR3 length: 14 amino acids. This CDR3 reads CASNAQGDRQPQHF. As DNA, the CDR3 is TGTGCCAGCAATGCTCAGGGGGACCGTCAGCCCCAGCATTTT.

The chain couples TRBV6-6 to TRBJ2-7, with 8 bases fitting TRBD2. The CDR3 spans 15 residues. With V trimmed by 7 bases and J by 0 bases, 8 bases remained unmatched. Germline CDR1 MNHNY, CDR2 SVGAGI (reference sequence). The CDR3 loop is CASTRGGRPSYEQYF. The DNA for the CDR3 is TGTGCCAGCACTCGGGGGGGTCGTCCCTCCTACGAGCAGTACTTC.

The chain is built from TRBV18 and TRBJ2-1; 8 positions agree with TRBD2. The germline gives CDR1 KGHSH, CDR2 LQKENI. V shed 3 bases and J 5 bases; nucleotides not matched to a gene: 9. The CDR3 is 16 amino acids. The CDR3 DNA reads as TGTGCCAGCTCACCCTCTAGCGGGCCTCCGAACAATGAGCAGTTCTTC. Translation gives CASSPSSGPPNNEQFF.

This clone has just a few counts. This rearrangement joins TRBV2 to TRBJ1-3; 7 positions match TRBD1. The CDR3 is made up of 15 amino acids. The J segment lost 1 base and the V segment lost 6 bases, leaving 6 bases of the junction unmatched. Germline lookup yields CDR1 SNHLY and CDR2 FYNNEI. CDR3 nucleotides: TGTGCCAGCAGGCTAGACAGGGTTTCTGGAAACACCATATATTTT. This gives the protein CASRLDRVSGNTIYF.

The CDR3 is CASRSGVFAYEQYF. In DNA, the CDR3 is TGTGCCAGCAGGAGCGGGGTTTTCGCCTACGAGCAGTACTTC. The V call is TRBV2, the J call TRBJ2-7, with TRBD2 identical over 7 bases. CDR3 length: 14 amino acids. V was clipped by 6 bases and J by 2 bases; unmatched bases: 7. Germline V CDR1 and CDR2: SNHLY, FYNNEI. Drawing the rest from reference TRBV2 and TRBJ2-7, the complete variable domain is EPEVTQTPSHQVTQMGQEVILRCVPISNHLYFYWYRQILGQKVEFLVSFYNNEISEKSEIFDDQFSVERPDGSNFTLKIRSTKLEDSAMYFCASRSGVFAYEQYFGPGTRLTVT.

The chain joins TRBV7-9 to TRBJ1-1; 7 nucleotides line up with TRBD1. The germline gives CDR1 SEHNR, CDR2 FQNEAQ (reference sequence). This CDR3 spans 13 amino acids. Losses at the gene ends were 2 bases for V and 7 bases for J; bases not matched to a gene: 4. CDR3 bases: TGTGCCAGCAGCTTACTCAGGGGGGATGAAGCTTTCTTT. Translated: CASSLLRGDEAFF.

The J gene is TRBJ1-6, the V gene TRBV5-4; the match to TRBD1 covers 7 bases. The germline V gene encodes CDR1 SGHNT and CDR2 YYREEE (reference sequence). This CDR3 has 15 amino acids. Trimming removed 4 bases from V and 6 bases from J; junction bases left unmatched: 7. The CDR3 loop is CASSQDRATNSPLHF. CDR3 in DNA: TGTGCCAGCAGCCAAGACAGGGCTACTAATTCACCCCTCCACTTT.

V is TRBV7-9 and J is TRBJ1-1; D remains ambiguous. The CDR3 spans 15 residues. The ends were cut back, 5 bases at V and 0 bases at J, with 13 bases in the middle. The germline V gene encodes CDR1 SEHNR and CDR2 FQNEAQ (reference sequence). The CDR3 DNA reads TGTGCCAGCAGCCCCCGAGGAACCATGAACACTGAAGCTTTCTTT. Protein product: CASSPRGTMNTEAFF. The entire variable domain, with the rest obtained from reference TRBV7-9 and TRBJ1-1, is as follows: DTGVSQNPRHKITKRGQNVTFRCDPISEHNRLYWYRQTLGQGPEFLTYFQNEAQLEKSRLLSDRFSAERPKGSFSTLEIQRTEQGDSAMYLCASSPRGTMNTEAFFGQGTRLTVV.

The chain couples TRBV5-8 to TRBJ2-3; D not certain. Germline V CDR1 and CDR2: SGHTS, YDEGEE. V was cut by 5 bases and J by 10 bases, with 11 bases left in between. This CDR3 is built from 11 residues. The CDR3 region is CASSYKVAQYF. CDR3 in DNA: TGTGCCAGCAGTTACAAAGTGGCGCAGTATTTT.

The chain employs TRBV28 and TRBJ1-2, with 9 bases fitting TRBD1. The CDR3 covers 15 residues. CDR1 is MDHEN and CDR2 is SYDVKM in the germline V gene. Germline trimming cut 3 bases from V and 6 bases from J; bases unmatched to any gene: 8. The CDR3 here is CASSLTGQGINGYTF. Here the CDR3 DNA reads TGTGCCAGCAGTTTGACCGGACAGGGGATCAATGGCTACACCTTC.

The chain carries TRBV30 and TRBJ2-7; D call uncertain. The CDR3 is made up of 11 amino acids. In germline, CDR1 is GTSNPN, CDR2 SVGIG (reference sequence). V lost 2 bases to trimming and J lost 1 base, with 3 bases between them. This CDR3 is CAWSLSYEQYF. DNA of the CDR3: TGTGCCTGGAGTCTTTCCTACGAGCAGTACTTC.